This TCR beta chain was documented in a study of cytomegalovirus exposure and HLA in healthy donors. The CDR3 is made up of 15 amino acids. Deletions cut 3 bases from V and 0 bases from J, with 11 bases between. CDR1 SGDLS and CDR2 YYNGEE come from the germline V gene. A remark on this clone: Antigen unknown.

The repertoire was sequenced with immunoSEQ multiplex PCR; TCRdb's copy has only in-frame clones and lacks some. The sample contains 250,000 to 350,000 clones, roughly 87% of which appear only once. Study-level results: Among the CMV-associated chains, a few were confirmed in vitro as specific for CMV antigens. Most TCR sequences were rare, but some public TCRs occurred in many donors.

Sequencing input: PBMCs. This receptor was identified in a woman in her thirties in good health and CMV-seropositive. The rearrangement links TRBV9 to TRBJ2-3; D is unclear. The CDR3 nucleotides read TGTGCCAGCAGCGAATCCCCTGGTAGCACAGATACGCAGTATTTT. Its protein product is CASSESPGSTDTQYF.